The present entry profiles one T cell receptor (beta chain) with its context. The source of the sample is a study of blood T cell repertoires in COVID-19. At the level of the study: The study drew acute and convalescent COVID-19 samples from the United States, Italy and Spain. PBMCs, B-cell-depleted T cells, or T cells provided the cDNA or gDNA that made up the material.

In the source study's methods: Using reference gene primer amplification, nucleated cell counts were estimated. The protocol was immunoSEQ multiplex PCR, while the TCRdb copy is restricted to in-frame clones and leaves out a portion. V and J calls and clone size are as listed in that table; D and trimming were resolved from the DNA. In the table there are about 42,000 clones, 70% to 80% of which are singletons. This CDR3 comprises 13 residues. Trimming removed 3 bases from V and 5 bases from J, with 10 bases in between. Germline V gives CDR1 SGHNT, CDR2 YENEEA. The source of this sequence is an older man with active or convalescent COVID-19. J is TRBJ1-2 and V is TRBV11-3, with D tentatively TRBD1 (5 bases). Sequencing used peripheral blood. CDR3 sequence: CASSFQGGYGYTF. CDR3 bases: TGTGCCAGCAGCTTTCAGGGAGGGTATGGCTACACCTTC.